These T cell receptor beta chains were read from a single sample in a study of T cells expressing NK-cell markers. TCRdb reprocessed the 5' RACE reads and stores each CDR3 protein as one record, lacking DNA. The sample's table shows 300,000 to 450,000 distinct CDR3 sequences. Sequencing used blood T cells: a sorted CD56 or NKG2C T cell subset, CD4+ or CD8+ T cells, or bulk PBMC T cells (not recorded which). All receptors come from a man aged 18-75 years in good health. The CDR3 runs from the conserved cysteine through the conserved F or W. The order of the fields is J gene, V gene, CDR3 protein.

TRBJ2-1 | TRBV12-3/TRBV12-4 | CASSRYRVRNEQFF
TRBJ2-7 | TRBV3-1 | CASSRTTGALLHEQYF
TRBJ2-5 | TRBV4-2 | CASSQRRGISETQYF
TRBJ2-3 | TRBV20-1 | CSASHLPTGAWTDTQYF
TRBJ2-4 | TRBV12-3/TRBV12-4 | CASMGVNIQYF
TRBJ2-5 | TRBV24-1 | CATSDTGLAGTQYF
TRBJ1-5 | TRBV20-1 | CSATRSYSNQPQHF
TRBJ2-2 | TRBV9 | CASSAGSFQGAPTGELFF
TRBJ2-1 | TRBV15 | CATKKDSGVREQFF
TRBJ1-2 | TRBV5-1 | CASSPSGDHGYTF
TRBJ1-2 | TRBV20-1 | CSAGGGPNYGYTF
TRBJ2-2 | TRBV5-1 | CASSLGPLSTGELFF
TRBJ2-1 | TRBV29-1 | CSVGEPSDEQFF
TRBJ2-6 | TRBV7-2 | CASSFNNGGANVLTF
TRBJ2-7 | TRBV28 | CASSPGWGADYEQYF
TRBJ2-1 | TRBV5-1 | CASSSPGLAFSYNEQFF
TRBJ2-5 | TRBV21-1 | CASSIYVAGEYQETQYF